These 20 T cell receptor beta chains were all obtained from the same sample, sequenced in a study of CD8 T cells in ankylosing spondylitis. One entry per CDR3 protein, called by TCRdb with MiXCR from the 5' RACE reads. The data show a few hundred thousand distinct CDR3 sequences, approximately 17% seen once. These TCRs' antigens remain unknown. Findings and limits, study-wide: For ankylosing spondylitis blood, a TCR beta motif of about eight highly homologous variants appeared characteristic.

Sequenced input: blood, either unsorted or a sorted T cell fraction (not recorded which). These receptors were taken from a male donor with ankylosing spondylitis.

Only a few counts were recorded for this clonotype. Here the CDR3 reads CSVGAGSNYGYTF. The CDR3 coding sequence is TGCAGCGTTGGGGCAGGTTCTAACTATGGCTACACCTTC. This chain joins TRBV29-1 and TRBJ1-2; D call uncertain. CDR3 length equals 13 residues. Germline CDR1 and CDR2: SQVTM and ANQGSEA. Trimming stripped 4 bases from V and 0 bases from J, with 9 bases between.

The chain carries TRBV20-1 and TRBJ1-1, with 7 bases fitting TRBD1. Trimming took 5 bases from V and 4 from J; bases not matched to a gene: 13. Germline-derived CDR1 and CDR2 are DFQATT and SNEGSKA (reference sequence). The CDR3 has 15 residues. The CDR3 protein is CSAATQTGHGTEAFF. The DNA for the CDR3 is TGCAGTGCTGCGACCCAGACAGGGCACGGCACTGAAGCTTTCTTT.

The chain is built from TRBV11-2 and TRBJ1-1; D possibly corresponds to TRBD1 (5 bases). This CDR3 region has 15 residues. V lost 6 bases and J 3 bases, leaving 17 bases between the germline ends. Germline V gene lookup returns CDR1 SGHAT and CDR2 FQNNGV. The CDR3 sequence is CASRKRGQGDTEAFF. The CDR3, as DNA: TGTGCCAGCAGGAAAAGAGGCCAAGGGGACACTGAAGCTTTCTTT.

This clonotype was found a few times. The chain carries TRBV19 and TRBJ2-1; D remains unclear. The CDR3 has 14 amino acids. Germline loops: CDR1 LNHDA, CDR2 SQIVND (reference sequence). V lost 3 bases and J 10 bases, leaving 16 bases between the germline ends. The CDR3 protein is CASSMSAKDAEQFF. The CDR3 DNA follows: TGTGCCAGTAGTATGTCGGCAAAAGATGCCGAGCAGTTCTTC.

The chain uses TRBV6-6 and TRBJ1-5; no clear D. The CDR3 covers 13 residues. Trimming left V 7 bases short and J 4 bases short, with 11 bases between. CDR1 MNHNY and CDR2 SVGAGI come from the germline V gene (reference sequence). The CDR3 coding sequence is TGTGCCAGCAATGTGGGCAGAAATCAGCCCCAGCATTTT. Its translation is CASNVGRNQPQHF.

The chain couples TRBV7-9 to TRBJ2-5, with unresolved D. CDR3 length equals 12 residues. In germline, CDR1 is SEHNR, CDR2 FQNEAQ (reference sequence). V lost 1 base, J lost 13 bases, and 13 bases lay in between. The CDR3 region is CASSLGSEAPYF. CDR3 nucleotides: TGTGCCAGCAGCTTAGGATCGGAAGCACCGTACTTC.

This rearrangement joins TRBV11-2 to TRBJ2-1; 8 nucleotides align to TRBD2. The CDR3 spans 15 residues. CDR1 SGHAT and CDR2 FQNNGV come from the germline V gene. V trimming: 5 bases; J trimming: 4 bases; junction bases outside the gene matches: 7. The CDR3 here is CASSPGGADYNEQFF. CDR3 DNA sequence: TGTGCCAGCAGCCCGGGGGGGGCCGATTACAATGAGCAGTTCTTC.

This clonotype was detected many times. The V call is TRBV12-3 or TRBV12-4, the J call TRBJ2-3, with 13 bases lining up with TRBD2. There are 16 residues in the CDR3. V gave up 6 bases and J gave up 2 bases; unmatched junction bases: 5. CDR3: CASRSGLAGPTDTQYF. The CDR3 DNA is TGTGCCAGCAGGTCGGGACTAGCGGGGCCCACAGATACGCAGTATTTT.

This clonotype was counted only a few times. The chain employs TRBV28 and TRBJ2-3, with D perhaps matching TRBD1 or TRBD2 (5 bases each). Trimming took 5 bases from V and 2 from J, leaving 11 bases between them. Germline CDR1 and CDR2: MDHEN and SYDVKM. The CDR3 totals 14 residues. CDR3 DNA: TGTGCCAGCAGTACGGGGCAGACCACAGATACGCAGTATTTT. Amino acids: CASSTGQTTDTQYF.

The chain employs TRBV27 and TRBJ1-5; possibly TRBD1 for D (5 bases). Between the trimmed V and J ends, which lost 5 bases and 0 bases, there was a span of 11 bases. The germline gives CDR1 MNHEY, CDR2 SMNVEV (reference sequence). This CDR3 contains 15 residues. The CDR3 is CASSPKGDSNQPQHF. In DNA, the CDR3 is TGTGCCAGCAGTCCGAAAGGGGATAGCAATCAGCCCCAGCATTTT.

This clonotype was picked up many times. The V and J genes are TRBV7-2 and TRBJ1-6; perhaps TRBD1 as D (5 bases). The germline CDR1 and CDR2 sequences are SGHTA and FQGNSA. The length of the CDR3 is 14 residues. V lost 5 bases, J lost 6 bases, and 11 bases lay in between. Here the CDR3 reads CASSLQGPNSPLHF. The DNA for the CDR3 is TGTGCCAGCAGCCTGCAGGGACCTAATTCACCCCTCCACTTT. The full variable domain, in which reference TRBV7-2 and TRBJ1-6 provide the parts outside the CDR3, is GAGVSQSPSNKVTEKGKDVELRCDPISGHTALYWYRQSLGQGLEFLIYFQGNSAPDKSGLPSDRFSAERTGGSVSTLTIQRTQQEDSAVYLCASSLQGPNSPLHFGNGTRLTVT.

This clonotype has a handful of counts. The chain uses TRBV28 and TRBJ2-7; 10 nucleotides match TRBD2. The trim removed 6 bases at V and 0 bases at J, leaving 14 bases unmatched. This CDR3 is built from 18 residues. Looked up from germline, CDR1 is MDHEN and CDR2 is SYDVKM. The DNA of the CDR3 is TGTGCCAGCAGCTTCCCCATCCGGTTAGCGGGAGGCTCCTACGAGCAGTACTTC. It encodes CASSFPIRLAGGSYEQYF. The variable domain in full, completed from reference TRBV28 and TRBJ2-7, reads DVKVTQSSRYLVKRTGEKVFLECVQDMDHENMFWYRQDPGLGLRLIYFSYDVKMKEKGDIPEGYSVSREKKERFSLILESASTNQTSMYLCASSFPIRLAGGSYEQYFGPGTRLTVT.

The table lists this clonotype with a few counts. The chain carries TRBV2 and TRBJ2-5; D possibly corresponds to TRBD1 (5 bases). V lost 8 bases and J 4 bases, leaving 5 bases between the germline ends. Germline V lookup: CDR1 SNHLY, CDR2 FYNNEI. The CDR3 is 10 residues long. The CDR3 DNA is TGTGCCAGCGGGGCAGAGACCCAGTACTTC. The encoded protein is CASGAETQYF.

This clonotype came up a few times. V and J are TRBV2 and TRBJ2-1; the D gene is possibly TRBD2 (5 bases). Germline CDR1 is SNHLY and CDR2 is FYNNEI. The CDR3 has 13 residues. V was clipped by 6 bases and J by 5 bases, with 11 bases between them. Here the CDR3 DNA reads TGTGCCAGCAGGTGGACTGGCAACAATGAGCAGTTCTTC. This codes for CASRWTGNNEQFF.

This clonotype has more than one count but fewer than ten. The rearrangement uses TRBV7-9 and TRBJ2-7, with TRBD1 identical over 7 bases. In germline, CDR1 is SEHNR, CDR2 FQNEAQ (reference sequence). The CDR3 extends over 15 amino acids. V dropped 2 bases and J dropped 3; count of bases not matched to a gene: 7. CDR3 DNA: TGTGCCAGCAGCTTATACGAGGGACAGAGCTACGAGCAGTACTTC. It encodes CASSLYEGQSYEQYF.

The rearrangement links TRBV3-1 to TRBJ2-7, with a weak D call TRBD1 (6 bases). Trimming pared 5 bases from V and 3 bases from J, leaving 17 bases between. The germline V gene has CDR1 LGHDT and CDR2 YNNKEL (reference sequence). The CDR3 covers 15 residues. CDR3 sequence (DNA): TGTGCCAGCAGCGTTACAGGGAGAACGCTCTACGAGCAGTACTTC. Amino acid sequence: CASSVTGRTLYEQYF.

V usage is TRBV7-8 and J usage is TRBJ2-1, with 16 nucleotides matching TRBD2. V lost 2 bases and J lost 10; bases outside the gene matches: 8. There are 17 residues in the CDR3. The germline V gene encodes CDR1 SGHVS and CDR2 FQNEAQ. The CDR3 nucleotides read TGTGCCAGCAGCTTACTCATGGGACTAGCGGGAGGGATGGAGCAGTTCTTC. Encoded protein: CASSLLMGLAGGMEQFF. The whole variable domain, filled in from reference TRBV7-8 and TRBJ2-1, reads GAGVSQSPRYKVAKRGQDVALRCDPISGHVSLFWYQQALGQGPEFLTYFQNEAQLDKSGLPSDRFFAERPEGSVSTLKIQRTQQEDSAVYLCASSLLMGLAGGMEQFFGPGTRLTVL.

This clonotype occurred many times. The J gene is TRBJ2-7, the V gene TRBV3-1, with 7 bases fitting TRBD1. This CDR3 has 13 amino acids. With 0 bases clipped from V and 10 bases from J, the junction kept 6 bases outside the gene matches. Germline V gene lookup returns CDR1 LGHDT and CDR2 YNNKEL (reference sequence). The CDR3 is CASSQERQGLQYF. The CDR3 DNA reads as TGTGCCAGCAGCCAAGAGAGACAGGGTCTTCAGTACTTC.

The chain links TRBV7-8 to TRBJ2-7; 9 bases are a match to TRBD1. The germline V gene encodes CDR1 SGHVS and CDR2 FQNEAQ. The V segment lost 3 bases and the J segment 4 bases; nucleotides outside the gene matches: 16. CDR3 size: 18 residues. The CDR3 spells CASSFFAPGQGFRYEQYF. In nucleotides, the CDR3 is TGTGCCAGCAGCTTCTTCGCCCCGGGACAGGGTTTTCGTTACGAGCAGTACTTC.

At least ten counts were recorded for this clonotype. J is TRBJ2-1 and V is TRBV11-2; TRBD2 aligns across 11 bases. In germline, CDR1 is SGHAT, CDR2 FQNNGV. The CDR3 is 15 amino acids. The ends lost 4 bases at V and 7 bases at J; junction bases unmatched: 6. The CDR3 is CASSSRLAGRNEQFF. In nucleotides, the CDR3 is TGTGCCAGCAGCTCCAGACTAGCGGGGAGGAATGAGCAGTTCTTC. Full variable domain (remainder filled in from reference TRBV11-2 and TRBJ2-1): EAGVAQSPRYKIIEKRQSVAFWCNPISGHATLYWYQQILGQGPKLLIQFQNNGVVDDSQLPKDRFSAERLKGVDSTLKIQPAKLEDSAVYLCASSSRLAGRNEQFFGPGTRLTVL.